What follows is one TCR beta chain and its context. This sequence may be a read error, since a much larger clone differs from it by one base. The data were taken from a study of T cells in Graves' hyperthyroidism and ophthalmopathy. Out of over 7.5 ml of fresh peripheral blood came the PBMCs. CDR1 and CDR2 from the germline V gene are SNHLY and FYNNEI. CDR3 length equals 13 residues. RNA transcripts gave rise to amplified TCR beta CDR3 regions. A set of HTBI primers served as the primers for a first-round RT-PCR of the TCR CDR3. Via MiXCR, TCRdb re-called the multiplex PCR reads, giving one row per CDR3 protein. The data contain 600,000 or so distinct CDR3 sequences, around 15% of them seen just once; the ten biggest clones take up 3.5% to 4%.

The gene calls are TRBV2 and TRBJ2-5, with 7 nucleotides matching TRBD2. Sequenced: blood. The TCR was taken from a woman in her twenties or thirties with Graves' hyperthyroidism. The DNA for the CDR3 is TGTGCCAGCACCCTAGCGGTTTGGAAGACCCAGGACTTC. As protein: CASTLAVWKTQDF.